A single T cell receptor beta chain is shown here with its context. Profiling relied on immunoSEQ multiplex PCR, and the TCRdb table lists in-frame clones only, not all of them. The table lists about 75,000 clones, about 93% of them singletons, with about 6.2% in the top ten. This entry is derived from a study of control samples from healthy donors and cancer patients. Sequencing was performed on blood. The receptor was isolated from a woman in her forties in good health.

The CDR3 region is CSAWGTSGAYNEQFF. CDR3 in DNA: TGCAGCGCTTGGGGGACTAGCGGGGCATACAATGAGCAGTTCTTC. The chain recombines TRBV29-1 with TRBJ2-1, with 13 nucleotides matching TRBD2. This CDR3 contains 15 residues. Germline trimming cut 7 bases from V and 4 bases from J; bases unmatched to any gene: 7. The germline gives CDR1 SQVTM, CDR2 ANQGSEA.